A single sample is the source of the 12 T cell receptor beta chains below, sequenced in a study of early T cells in non-severe SARS-CoV-2 infection. TCRdb re-called the 5' RACE reads with MiXCR, one entry per CDR3 protein. The sample lists 60,000 to 80,000 distinct CDR3 sequences, 12% occurring once. Input material: whole blood. The receptor set was obtained from an adult who was a healthcare worker with PCR-confirmed SARS-CoV-2 infection or an uninfected control (not recorded which).

This clonotype was recorded at least ten times. J is TRBJ1-2 and V is TRBV11-1; TRBD1 matches 8 bases. The germline CDR1 and CDR2 sequences are SGHAT and FQDESV (reference sequence). V shed 3 bases and J 2 bases; nucleotides not matched to a gene: 8. The CDR3 runs to 16 residues. DNA of the CDR3: TGTGCCAGCAGCTTTGCCAGGGGGCGCATAAACTATGGCTACACCTTC. Its translation: CASSFARGRINYGYTF.

This clonotype was counted many times. The gene calls are TRBV29-1 and TRBJ1-1, with D maybe TRBD1 (6 bases). The CDR3 length is 12 residues. Germline V lookup: CDR1 SQVTM, CDR2 ANQGSEA. Deletions cut 7 bases from V and 8 bases from J, with 17 bases between. The CDR3 nucleotides read TGCAGCGCCTCGACAGGAGTGCTAGAAGCTTTCTTT. It is translated as CSASTGVLEAFF.

This clonotype was found many times. The chain joins TRBV7-6 to TRBJ1-1, with TRBD1 as a possible D gene (5 bases). CDR1 and CDR2 from the germline V gene are SGHVS and FNYEAQ. Trimming removed 6 bases at V and 1 base at J, with 15 bases between. CDR3 size: 15 residues. In nucleotides, the CDR3 is TGTGCCAGCAGTACTAGGGGCTTATGGAACACTGAAGCTTTCTTT. It encodes CASSTRGLWNTEAFF.

The chain couples TRBV29-1 to TRBJ2-2; D is unresolved. This CDR3 is built from 12 residues. Germline V gives CDR1 SQVTM, CDR2 ANQGSEA. Trimming took 6 bases from V and 6 from J, leaving 11 bases between them. As DNA, the CDR3 is TGCAGCGTCCGCCCCGTGTCCGGGGAGCTGTTTTTT. Amino acids: CSVRPVSGELFF.

This clonotype was picked up many times. The gene calls are TRBV20-1 and TRBJ2-2; D not resolved. The CDR3 is made up of 13 amino acids. From germline, CDR1 is DFQATT and CDR2 SNEGSKA (reference sequence). Trimming removed 6 bases from V and 0 bases from J, with 8 bases in between. CDR3 sequence reads: CSAASTNTGELFF. The DNA of the CDR3 is TGCAGTGCCGCGTCTACGAACACCGGGGAGCTGTTTTTT.

In its sample, this clonotype was seen many times. In nucleotides, the CDR3 is TGTGCCAGCAGCTTAGCTGGGGGTTCTACGCAGTATTTT. It yields the protein CASSLAGGSTQYF. The V call is TRBV7-8, the J call TRBJ2-3; possibly TRBD1 or TRBD2 for D (5 bases each). V was shortened by 0 bases and J by 8 bases, with 9 bases between the two germline ends. CDR3 length equals 13 residues. Germline V gene sequence: CDR1 SGHVS, CDR2 FQNEAQ.

This clonotype was counted a few times. V gene TRBV5-1 combines with J gene TRBJ2-7; 7 nucleotides match TRBD1. This CDR3 comprises 15 residues. The trim removed 4 bases at V and 5 bases at J, leaving 12 bases unmatched. The germline CDR1 and CDR2 sequences are SGHRS and YFSETQ. The CDR3 DNA reads TGCGCCAGCAGCACTACGCTGAACAGGGGCAACGAGCAGTACTTC. It specifies CASSTTLNRGNEQYF.

This clonotype was detected ten times or more. The chain is built from TRBV7-9 and TRBJ1-1; a weak D match, TRBD1 (6 bases). Germline V gene sequence: CDR1 SEHNR, CDR2 FQNEAQ (reference sequence). Trimming pared 0 bases from V and 1 base from J, leaving 12 bases between. The CDR3 spans 16 residues. CDR3 amino acids: CASSLALAGANTEAFF. CDR3 coding DNA: TGTGCCAGCAGCTTAGCGCTTGCAGGGGCGAACACTGAAGCTTTCTTT.

This clonotype was observed a handful of times. The CDR3 loop reads CASSEFNNEQFF. Here the CDR3 DNA reads TGTGCCAGCAGTGAGTTTAACAATGAGCAGTTCTTC. This sequence joins TRBV25-1 and TRBJ2-1; D is ambiguous. CDR1 and CDR2 (germline): MGHDK, SYGVNS. With 3 bases removed from V and 5 bases from J, the gap between germline ends came to 5 bases. This CDR3 has 12 amino acids.

This sequence joins TRBV5-1 and TRBJ2-6; tentatively, D is TRBD1 or TRBD2 (5 bases each). Germline assignment: CDR1 SGHRS and CDR2 YFSETQ. With 4 bases removed from V and 0 bases from J, the gap between germline ends came to 14 bases. This CDR3 comprises 17 residues. The CDR3 reads CASSPGRTNSGANVLTF. In DNA, the CDR3 is TGCGCCAGCAGCCCGGGACGGACCAACTCTGGGGCCAACGTCCTGACTTTC.

This clonotype was found many times. The rearrangement joins TRBV14 to TRBJ2-2; possibly TRBD2 for D (5 bases). Germline CDR1 reads SGHDN; CDR2 reads FVKESK. The V end was cut by 2 bases, the J end by 2 bases, with 18 bases between. CDR3 length: 18 residues. The CDR3 here is CASSQTRRASLNTGELFF. The CDR3 DNA sequence: TGTGCCAGCAGCCAAACCCGCCGGGCTAGCTTAAACACCGGGGAGCTGTTTTTT.

Ten or more counts support this clonotype. The chain employs TRBV30 and TRBJ1-2; D is uncertain. Germline CDR1 reads GTSNPN; CDR2 reads SVGIG (reference sequence). V was clipped by 2 bases and J by 2 bases, with 9 bases between them. The CDR3 is 13 residues long. The CDR3 protein is CAWSLGINYGYTF. The CDR3 DNA is TGTGCCTGGAGTCTCGGGATCAACTATGGCTACACCTTC.